This T cell receptor (beta chain) was retrieved from a study of T cell changes during pregnancy in multiple sclerosis. TCRdb's table, derived via immunoSEQ multiplex PCR, lists solely in-frame clones and lacks some. The sample has some 17,000 clones, more than 70% seen once. The table lists this clone with a few counts. The V gene lost 4 bases and the J gene lost 8 bases, with 11 bases spanning the gap. The CDR3 has 11 residues. Germline values: CDR1 GTSNPN, CDR2 SVGIG (reference sequence). Specimen: CD8+ T cells from peripheral blood mononuclear cells, collected in the third trimester of pregnancy. The V gene is TRBV30, the J gene TRBJ1-1; no definite D call. The sequence was collected from a female donor in good health, enrolled as a control in a pregnancy study. The CDR3 region is CAWTPSREAFF. The CDR3 DNA reads TGTGCCTGGACCCCTTCTAGGGAAGCTTTCTTT.